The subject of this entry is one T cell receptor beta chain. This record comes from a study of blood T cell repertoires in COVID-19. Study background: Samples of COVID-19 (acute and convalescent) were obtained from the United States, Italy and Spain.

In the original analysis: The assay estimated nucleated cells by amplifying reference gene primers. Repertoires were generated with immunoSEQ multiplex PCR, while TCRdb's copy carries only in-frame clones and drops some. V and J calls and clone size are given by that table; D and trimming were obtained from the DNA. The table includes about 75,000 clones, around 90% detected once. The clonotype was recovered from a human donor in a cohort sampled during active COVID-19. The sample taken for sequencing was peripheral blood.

The CDR3 protein is CASSPQGGGGPDTQYF. The CDR3 nucleotides are TGTGCCAGCAGCCCCCAAGGCGGGGGGGGGCCAGATACGCAGTATTTT. This chain joins TRBV9 and TRBJ2-3; 9 positions agree with TRBD2. This CDR3 region has 16 residues. Germline loops: CDR1 SGDLS, CDR2 YYNGEE. With V trimmed by 4 bases and J by 4 bases, 10 bases remained unmatched.